The 3 T cell receptor beta chains given below trace back to one sample, sequenced in a study of T cell changes during pregnancy in multiple sclerosis. Produced via immunoSEQ multiplex PCR; TCRdb's table is partial and in-frame only. The sample records more than 55,000 clones, roughly 94% being singletons. Material: CD8+ T cells from peripheral blood mononuclear cells, obtained after pregnancy. The receptors shown here come from a female donor with multiple sclerosis, enrolled in a pregnancy study.

The V gene is TRBV7-9, the J gene TRBJ2-3; 8 bases map to TRBD2. The V segment lost 9 bases and the J segment 5 bases; nucleotides outside the gene matches: 10. CDR1 and CDR2 from the germline V gene are SEHNR and FQNEAQ (reference sequence). The CDR3 has 14 amino acids. The DNA of the CDR3 is TGTGCCAGTTTGGGAGCGGGAGTGAAAGATACGCAGTATTTT. It translates to CASLGAGVKDTQYF.

The chain employs TRBV2 and TRBJ1-1; D is undetermined. The V end lost 3 bases, the J end lost 7 bases, and 3 bases lay between the germline ends. The CDR3 is 10 amino acids. Germline CDR1 SNHLY, CDR2 FYNNEI. The CDR3 region has the DNA TGTGCCAGCAGTGACGGTGAAGCTTTCTTT. Residues: CASSDGEAFF.

The chain recombines TRBV15 with TRBJ2-1; TRBD2 aligns across 8 bases. Per germline, CDR1 LNHNV and CDR2 YYDKDF (reference sequence). The junction had 8 bases not matched to a gene; V was cut back by 2 bases and J by 8 bases. The CDR3 spans 15 residues. The DNA for the CDR3 is TGTGCCACCAGCAGATCCGGGACTAGTTGGTATGAGCAGTTCTTC. It encodes CATSRSGTSWYEQFF.